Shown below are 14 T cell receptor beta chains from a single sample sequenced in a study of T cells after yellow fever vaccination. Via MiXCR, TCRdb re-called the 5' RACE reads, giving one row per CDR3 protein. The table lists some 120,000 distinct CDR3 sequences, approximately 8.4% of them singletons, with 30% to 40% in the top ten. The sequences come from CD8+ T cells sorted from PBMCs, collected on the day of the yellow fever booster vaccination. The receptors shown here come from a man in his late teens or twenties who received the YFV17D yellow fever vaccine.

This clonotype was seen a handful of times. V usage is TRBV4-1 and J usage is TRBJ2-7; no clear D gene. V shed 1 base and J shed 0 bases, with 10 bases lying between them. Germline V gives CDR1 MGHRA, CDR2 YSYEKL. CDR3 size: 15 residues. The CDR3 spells CASSQGTASSYEQYF. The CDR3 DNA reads TGCGCCAGCAGCCAAGGGACGGCGAGCTCCTACGAGCAGTACTTC.

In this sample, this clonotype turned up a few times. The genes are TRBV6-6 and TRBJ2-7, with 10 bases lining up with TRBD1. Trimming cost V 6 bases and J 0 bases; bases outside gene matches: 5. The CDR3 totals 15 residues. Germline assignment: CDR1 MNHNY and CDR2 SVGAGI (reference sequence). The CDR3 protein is CASSMGQGYSYEQYF. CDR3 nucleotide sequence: TGTGCCAGCAGCATGGGACAGGGGTACTCCTACGAGCAGTACTTC.

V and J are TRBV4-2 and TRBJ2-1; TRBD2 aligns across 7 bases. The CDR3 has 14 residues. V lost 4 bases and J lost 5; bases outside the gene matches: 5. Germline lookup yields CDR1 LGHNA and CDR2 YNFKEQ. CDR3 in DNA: TGTGCCAGCAGCCGCCTAGCGGTGAACAATGAGCAGTTCTTC. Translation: CASSRLAVNNEQFF.

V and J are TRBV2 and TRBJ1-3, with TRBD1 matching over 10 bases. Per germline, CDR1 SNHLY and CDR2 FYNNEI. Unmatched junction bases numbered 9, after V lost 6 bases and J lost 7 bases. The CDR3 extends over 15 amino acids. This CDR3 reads CASRVRDRGRNTIYF. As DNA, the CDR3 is TGTGCCAGCAGAGTCCGGGACAGGGGAAGGAACACCATATATTTT.

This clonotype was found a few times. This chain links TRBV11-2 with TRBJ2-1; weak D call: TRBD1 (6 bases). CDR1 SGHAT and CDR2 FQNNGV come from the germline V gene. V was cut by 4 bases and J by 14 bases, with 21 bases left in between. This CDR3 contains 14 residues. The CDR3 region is CASSSTLRQVGKFF. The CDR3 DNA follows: TGTGCCAGCAGCTCAACCCTACGACAGGTTGGAAAGTTCTTC.

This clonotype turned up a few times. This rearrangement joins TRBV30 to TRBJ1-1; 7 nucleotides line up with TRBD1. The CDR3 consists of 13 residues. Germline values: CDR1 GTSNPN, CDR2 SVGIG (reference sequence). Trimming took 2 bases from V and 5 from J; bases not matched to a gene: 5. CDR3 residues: CAWSPTGVTEAFF. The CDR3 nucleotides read TGTGCCTGGAGTCCTACAGGGGTTACTGAAGCTTTCTTT.

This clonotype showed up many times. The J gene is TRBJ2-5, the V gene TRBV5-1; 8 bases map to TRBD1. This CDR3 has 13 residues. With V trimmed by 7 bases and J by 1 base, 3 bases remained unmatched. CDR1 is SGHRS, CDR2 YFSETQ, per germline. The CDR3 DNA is TGCGCCAGCCGCGGGACAGGCCAAGAGACCCAGTACTTC. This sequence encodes CASRGTGQETQYF.

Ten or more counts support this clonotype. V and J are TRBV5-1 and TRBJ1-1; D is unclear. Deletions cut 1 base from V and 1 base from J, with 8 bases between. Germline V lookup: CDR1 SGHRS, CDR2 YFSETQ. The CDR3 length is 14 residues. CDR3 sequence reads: CASSLSERNTEAFF. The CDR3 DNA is TGCGCCAGCAGCTTGTCTGAGCGGAACACTGAAGCTTTCTTT. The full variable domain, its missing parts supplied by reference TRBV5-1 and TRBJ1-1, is KAGVTQTPRYLIKTRGQQVTLSCSPISGHRSVSWYQQTPGQGLQFLFEYFSETQRNKGNFPGRFSGRQFSNSRSEMNVSTLELGDSALYLCASSLSERNTEAFFGQGTRLTVV.

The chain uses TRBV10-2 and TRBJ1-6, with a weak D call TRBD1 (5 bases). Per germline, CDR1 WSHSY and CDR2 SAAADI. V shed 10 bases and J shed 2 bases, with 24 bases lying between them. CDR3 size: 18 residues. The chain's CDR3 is CATTDTDPGRTYNSPLHF. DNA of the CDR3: TGCGCCACCACCGACACTGATCCAGGGAGGACCTATAATTCACCCCTCCACTTT.

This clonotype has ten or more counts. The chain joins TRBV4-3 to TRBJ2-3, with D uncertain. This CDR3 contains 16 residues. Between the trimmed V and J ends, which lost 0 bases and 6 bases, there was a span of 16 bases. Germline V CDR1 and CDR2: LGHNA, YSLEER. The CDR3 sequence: CASSQEVQWRLDTQYF. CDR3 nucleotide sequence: TGCGCCAGCAGCCAAGAGGTACAGTGGCGTTTGGATACGCAGTATTTT.

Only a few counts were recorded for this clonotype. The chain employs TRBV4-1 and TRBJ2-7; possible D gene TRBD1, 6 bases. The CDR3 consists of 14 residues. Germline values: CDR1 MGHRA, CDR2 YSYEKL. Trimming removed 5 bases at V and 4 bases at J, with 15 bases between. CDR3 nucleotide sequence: TGCGCCAGCAGCAGCCGGGACACAGAATACGAGCAGTACTTC. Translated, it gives CASSSRDTEYEQYF.

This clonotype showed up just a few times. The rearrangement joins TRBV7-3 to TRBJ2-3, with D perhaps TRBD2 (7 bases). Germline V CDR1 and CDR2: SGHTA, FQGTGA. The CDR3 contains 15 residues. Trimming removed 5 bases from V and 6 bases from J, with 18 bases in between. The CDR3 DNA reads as TGTGCCAGCAGCCCATGGGGGGGGGGCCTGGATACGCAGTATTTT. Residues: CASSPWGGGLDTQYF.

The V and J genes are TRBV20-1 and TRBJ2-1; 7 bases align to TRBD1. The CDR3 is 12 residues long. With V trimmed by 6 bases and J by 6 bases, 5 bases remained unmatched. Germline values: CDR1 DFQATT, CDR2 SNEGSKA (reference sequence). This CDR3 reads CSAEGAINEQFF. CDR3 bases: TGCAGTGCAGAGGGGGCGATCAATGAGCAGTTCTTC.

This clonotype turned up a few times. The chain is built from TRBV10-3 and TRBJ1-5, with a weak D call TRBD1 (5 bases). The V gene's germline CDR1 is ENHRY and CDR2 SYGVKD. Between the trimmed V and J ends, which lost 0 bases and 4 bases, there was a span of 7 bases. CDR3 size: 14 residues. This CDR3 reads CAISESGGNQPQHF. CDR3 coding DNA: TGTGCCATCAGTGAGTCTGGGGGAAATCAGCCCCAGCATTTT.